A single sample gave rise to the 27 T cell receptor beta chains below, sequenced in a study of post-analysis software for immune sequencing data. Study-wide points: Controls showed lower frequencies than patients for five TRBV segments, and TRBV5-6, TRBV5-1 and TRBV20-1 were among these.

What these receptors recognize is not known. Unique molecular identifiers were carried by the TCR beta cDNA libraries. TCRdb used MiXCR to reprocess the PCR reads, holding one entry per CDR3 protein. The table has hundreds of thousands of distinct CDR3 sequences, over 45% seen once. Sequenced: blood. The receptors come from a girl aged 2 to 9 with multiple sclerosis.

The chain uses TRBV12-3 or TRBV12-4 and TRBJ2-1; 10 nucleotides match TRBD2. Trimming took 6 bases from V and 8 from J; bases not matched to a gene: 7. CDR3 length: 14 amino acids. The CDR3 loop is CASRLEGLAYEQFF. In DNA form, the CDR3 reads TGTGCCAGCAGGCTGGAGGGACTAGCGTATGAGCAGTTCTTC.

In this sample, this clonotype turned up a few times. The V and J genes are TRBV4-2 and TRBJ2-4; 7 bases align to TRBD1. Losses at the gene ends were 3 bases for V and 0 bases for J; bases not matched to a gene: 5. Germline lookup yields CDR1 LGHNA and CDR2 YNFKEQ. The CDR3 is made up of 16 amino acids. The CDR3 is CASSQADRVAKNIQYF. CDR3 nucleotides: TGTGCCAGCAGCCAGGCCGACAGGGTAGCCAAAAACATTCAGTACTTC.

Only a few counts were recorded for this clonotype. CDR3 in DNA: TGCAGCGTTGAAGAGGACAGAAATGAGCAGTTCTTC. Protein: CSVEEDRNEQFF. The V gene is TRBV29-1, the J gene TRBJ2-1; a possible D gene is TRBD1 (6 bases). Germline loops: CDR1 SQVTM, CDR2 ANQGSEA. The CDR3 totals 12 residues. V was shortened by 0 bases and J by 7 bases, with 7 bases between the two germline ends.

V is TRBV6-1 and J is TRBJ2-5; either TRBD1 or TRBD2 may supply D (5 bases each). The germline V gene has CDR1 MNHNS and CDR2 SASEGT. The CDR3 contains 15 residues. V lost 0 bases to trimming and J lost 5 bases, with 13 bases between them. CDR3 protein: CASSEAGTPTETQYF. CDR3 bases: TGTGCCAGCAGTGAAGCCGGGACCCCCACCGAGACCCAGTACTTC.

The rearrangement joins TRBV3-1 to TRBJ1-1; weak D call: TRBD1 (6 bases). This CDR3 has 15 residues. CDR1 is LGHDT and CDR2 is YNNKEL in the germline V gene (reference sequence). The V end lost 2 bases, the J end lost 0 bases, and 10 bases lay between the germline ends. For the CDR3, the DNA is TGTGCCAGCAGCCAAACAGGGTTAATGAACACTGAAGCTTTCTTT. Amino acids: CASSQTGLMNTEAFF.

There are a few counts of this clonotype. V and J are TRBV6-2 or TRBV6-3 and TRBJ2-1, with D possibly being TRBD2 (6 bases). The CDR3 has 13 residues. The V and J ends lost 6 bases and 8 bases respectively, with 14 bases between them. CDR1 is MNHEY and CDR2 is SVGEGT in the germline V gene. CDR3 sequence reads: CASRMGGRHEQFF. The CDR3 DNA is TGTGCCAGCAGGATGGGAGGACGACATGAGCAGTTCTTC.

This clonotype was detected only a few times. This chain connects TRBV12-3 or TRBV12-4 to TRBJ2-7, with D possibly being TRBD1 (5 bases). The CDR3 loop spans 13 amino acids. Deletions cut 3 bases from V and 3 bases from J, with 9 bases between. CDR3 bases: TGTGCCAGCAGTTTCAGGGAAATCTACGAGCAGTACTTC. It codes for CASSFREIYEQYF.

The chain has TRBV5-6 and TRBJ2-3; D is possibly TRBD2 (5 bases). V was cut by 4 bases and J by 5 bases, with 8 bases left in between. In germline, CDR1 is SGHDT, CDR2 YYEEEE. This CDR3 has 12 amino acids. CDR3 bases: TGTGCCAGCAGCCCCGGACTAGATACGCAGTATTTT. Encoded protein: CASSPGLDTQYF.

This rearrangement joins TRBV7-2 to TRBJ2-7, with 9 bases fitting TRBD1. CDR1 and CDR2 from the germline V gene are SGHTA and FQGNSA. V lost 4 bases, J lost 3 bases, and 10 bases stayed unmatched. CDR3 length: 16 residues. The CDR3 is CASSSLLGQGRYEQYF. The CDR3 DNA reads TGTGCCAGCAGCTCTTTACTCGGACAGGGGCGCTACGAGCAGTACTTC.

This clonotype was detected only a few times. This chain connects TRBV20-1 to TRBJ2-1; D unresolved. Trimming removed 6 bases at V and 2 bases at J, with 20 bases between. Germline CDR1 and CDR2: DFQATT and SNEGSKA (reference sequence). The CDR3 is made up of 16 amino acids. The CDR3 coding sequence is TGCAGTGCCCCGGACCCTCGGAAGGCCACCTACAATGAGCAGTTCTTC. Amino acid sequence: CSAPDPRKATYNEQFF.

In DNA form, the CDR3 reads TGCAGCGTTGGCCGGGACAGGAATTCACCCCTCCACTTT. Protein sequence: CSVGRDRNSPLHF. The chain has TRBV29-1 and TRBJ1-6, with TRBD1 identical over 8 bases. Germline CDR1 reads SQVTM; CDR2 reads ANQGSEA. Trimming removed 4 bases from V and 7 bases from J; junction bases left unmatched: 3. This CDR3 contains 13 residues.

The chain links TRBV7-2 to TRBJ2-1, with TRBD1 matching 9 bases. This CDR3 spans 16 amino acids. V shed 1 base, J shed 5 bases, and the junction held 6 bases outside the gene matches. Germline V CDR1 and CDR2: SGHTA, FQGNSA. In DNA form, the CDR3 reads TGTGCCAGCAGCTTAGAAATCGGGACAGGGAACAATGAGCAGTTCTTC. Translating it yields CASSLEIGTGNNEQFF.

The chain is built from TRBV10-3 and TRBJ2-5; the match to TRBD2 covers 8 bases. Germline V CDR1 and CDR2: ENHRY, SYGVKD. The V segment lost 4 bases and the J segment 1 base; nucleotides outside the gene matches: 5. This CDR3 has 15 amino acids. CDR3 residues: CAISAGTSGQETQYF. The CDR3 coding sequence is TGTGCCATCAGTGCCGGGACTAGTGGCCAAGAGACCCAGTACTTC.

J is TRBJ2-1 and V is TRBV10-3; D is undetermined. The CDR3 contains 14 residues. CDR1 and CDR2 (germline): ENHRY, SYGVKD. V was shortened by 2 bases and J by 6 bases, with 11 bases between the two germline ends. CDR3 region: CAISEPGTSNEQFF. DNA of the CDR3: TGTGCCATCAGTGAGCCCGGTACCTCCAATGAGCAGTTCTTC.

This clonotype has more than one count but fewer than ten. This rearrangement joins TRBV20-1 to TRBJ2-5, with TRBD2 matching 8 bases. The CDR3 has 15 amino acids. Trimming removed 3 bases from V and 0 bases from J; junction bases left unmatched: 6. Germline V gives CDR1 DFQATT, CDR2 SNEGSKA (reference sequence). The CDR3 here is CSASGRGANQETQYF. The CDR3 region has the DNA TGCAGTGCTAGTGGGCGGGGGGCGAACCAAGAGACCCAGTACTTC.

V gene TRBV2 combines with J gene TRBJ1-2; TRBD1 agrees at 8 bases. V dropped 3 bases and J dropped 4; count of bases not matched to a gene: 10. The germline gives CDR1 SNHLY, CDR2 FYNNEI. This CDR3 is 16 amino acids long. The CDR3 sequence: CASSDPWTGPLYGYTF. The CDR3 DNA is TGTGCCAGCAGTGACCCCTGGACAGGGCCCCTCTATGGCTACACCTTC.

This clonotype was seen ten or more times. The chain couples TRBV20-1 to TRBJ1-5; D is perhaps TRBD1 (5 bases). V lost 5 bases and J lost 6, with 17 bases in between. Germline assignment: CDR1 DFQATT and CDR2 SNEGSKA (reference sequence). This CDR3 is 14 amino acids long. The CDR3 sequence: CSAPLGGILQPQHF. CDR3 coding DNA: TGCAGTGCTCCTCTGGGGGGAATCCTTCAGCCCCAGCATTTT.

V is TRBV29-1 and J is TRBJ2-1; 7 positions match TRBD1. CDR1 SQVTM and CDR2 ANQGSEA come from the germline V gene. Trimming removed 4 bases from V and 13 bases from J; junction bases left unmatched: 22. The CDR3 has 16 amino acids. CDR3 amino acids: CSVVLAVQGVWETQFF. The CDR3 coding sequence is TGCAGCGTTGTTCTTGCTGTGCAGGGGGTTTGGGAGACCCAGTTCTTC.

The chain is built from TRBV14 and TRBJ1-2; D unclear. This CDR3 region has 12 residues. V was pared by 5 bases and J by 4 bases, with 8 bases between. The germline CDR1 and CDR2 sequences are SGHDN and FVKESK. Here the CDR3 reads CASSYYLYGYTF. Written as DNA, the CDR3 is TGTGCCAGCAGCTATTATCTCTATGGCTACACCTTC.

The CDR3 sequence: CASTLSGTGRTEAFF. The DNA of the CDR3 is TGTGCCAGCACCCTATCGGGGACAGGGAGGACTGAAGCTTTCTTT. This chain joins TRBV12-3 or TRBV12-4 and TRBJ1-1; 9 bases agree with TRBD1. Trimming removed 7 bases from V and 5 bases from J; junction bases left unmatched: 11. This CDR3 region has 15 residues.

In its sample, this clonotype was seen a few times. The gene calls are TRBV29-1 and TRBJ2-7; TRBD2 agrees at 11 bases. The J segment lost 1 base and the V segment lost 6 bases, leaving 11 bases of the junction unmatched. Germline assignment: CDR1 SQVTM and CDR2 ANQGSEA. This CDR3 contains 16 residues. CDR3 sequence reads: CSVVRGTSGFSYEQYF. In DNA form, the CDR3 reads TGCAGCGTAGTACGAGGGACTAGCGGATTTTCCTACGAGCAGTACTTC.

This chain joins TRBV29-1 and TRBJ2-7, with 12 bases fitting TRBD2. This CDR3 is 16 amino acids long. Germline CDR1 reads SQVTM; CDR2 reads ANQGSEA. V lost 2 bases and J lost 1; bases outside the gene matches: 6. The CDR3 coding sequence is TGCAGCGTTGAAAAGGGACTAGCGGGTAGATCCTACGAGCAGTACTTC. It yields the protein CSVEKGLAGRSYEQYF.

This clonotype appeared a few times. V gene TRBV24-1 combines with J gene TRBJ2-3; D is unclear. CDR1 is KGHDR and CDR2 is SFDVKD in the germline V gene. The CDR3 covers 15 residues. V shed 6 bases and J shed 3 bases, with 15 bases lying between them. As DNA, the CDR3 is TGTGCCACCAGTTGGGGAAGGGAATCAACAGATACGCAGTATTTT. Translation: CATSWGRESTDTQYF.

This clonotype was observed a few times. The genes are TRBV29-1 and TRBJ2-1; tentatively, D is TRBD1 (5 bases). The CDR3 is made up of 13 amino acids. V lost 7 bases to trimming and J lost 3 bases, with 13 bases between them. CDR1 is SQVTM, CDR2 ANQGSEA, per germline. CDR3 protein: CSGATENYNEQFF. CDR3 coding DNA: TGCAGCGGCGCGACAGAGAACTACAATGAGCAGTTCTTC.

The chain joins TRBV12-3 or TRBV12-4 to TRBJ1-1; 10 bases are a match to TRBD1. The CDR3 contains 15 residues. Germline trimming cut 6 bases from V and 11 bases from J; bases unmatched to any gene: 15. The CDR3 nucleotides read TGTGCCAGCAGCTCGGGCAGAGGACAGGGGGAACGGGCTTTCTTT. Its translation: CASSSGRGQGERAFF.

This chain uses TRBV18 with TRBJ1-1, with D tentatively TRBD1 (5 bases). From germline, CDR1 is KGHSH and CDR2 LQKENI. The V end lost 2 bases, the J end lost 10 bases, and 17 bases lay between the germline ends. This CDR3 region has 14 residues. The CDR3 sequence: CASSPDRVGDRAFF. CDR3 sequence (DNA): TGTGCCAGCTCACCAGACCGGGTAGGGGATCGAGCTTTCTTT. The full variable domain, its missing parts supplied by reference TRBV18 and TRBJ1-1, is NAGVMQNPRHLVRRRGQEARLRCSPMKGHSHVYWYRQLPEEGLKFMVYLQKENIIDESGMPKERFSAEFPKEGPSILRIQQVVRGDSAAYFCASSPDRVGDRAFFGQGTRLTVV.

This rearrangement joins TRBV27 to TRBJ2-2; D ambiguous. V gave up 5 bases and J gave up 3 bases, with 10 bases separating them. The CDR3 is 14 residues long. Germline loops: CDR1 MNHEY, CDR2 SMNVEV (reference sequence). CDR3 bases: TGTGCCAGCAGTCCCCAGTCCTACACCGGGGAGCTGTTTTTT. It specifies CASSPQSYTGELFF.